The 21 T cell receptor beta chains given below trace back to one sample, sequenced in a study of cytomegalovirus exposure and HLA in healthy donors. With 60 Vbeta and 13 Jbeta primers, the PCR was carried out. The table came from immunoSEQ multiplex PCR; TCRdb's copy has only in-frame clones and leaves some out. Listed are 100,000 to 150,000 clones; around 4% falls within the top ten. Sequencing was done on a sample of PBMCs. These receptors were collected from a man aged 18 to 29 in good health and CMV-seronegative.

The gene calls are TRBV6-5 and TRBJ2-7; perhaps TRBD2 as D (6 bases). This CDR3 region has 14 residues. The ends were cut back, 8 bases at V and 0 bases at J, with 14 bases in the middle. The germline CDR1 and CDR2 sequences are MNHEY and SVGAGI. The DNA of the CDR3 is TGTGCCAGCGGAGGGCGCTGGGGCTCCTACGAGCAGTACTTC. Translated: CASGGRWGSYEQYF.

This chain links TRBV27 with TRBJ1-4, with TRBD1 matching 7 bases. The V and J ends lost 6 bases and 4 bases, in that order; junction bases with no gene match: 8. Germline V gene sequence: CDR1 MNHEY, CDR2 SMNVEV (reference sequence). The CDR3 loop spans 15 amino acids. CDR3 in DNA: TGTGCCAGCAGCCCTACAGGGGCCAGTAATGAAAAACTGTTTTTT. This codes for CASSPTGASNEKLFF. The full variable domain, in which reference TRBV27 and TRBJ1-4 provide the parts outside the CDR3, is EAQVTQNPRYLITVTGKKLTVTCSQNMNHEYMSWYRQDPGLGLRQIYYSMNVEVTDKGDVPEGYKVSRKEKRNFPLILESPSPNQTSLYFCASSPTGASNEKLFFGSGTQLSVL.

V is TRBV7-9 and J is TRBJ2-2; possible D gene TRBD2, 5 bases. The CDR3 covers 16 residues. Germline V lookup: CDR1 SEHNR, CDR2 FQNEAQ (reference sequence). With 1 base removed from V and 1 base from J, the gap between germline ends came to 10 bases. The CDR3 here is CASSLVSGQNTGELFF. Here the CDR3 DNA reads TGTGCCAGCAGCTTAGTCAGCGGTCAGAACACCGGGGAGCTGTTTTTT.

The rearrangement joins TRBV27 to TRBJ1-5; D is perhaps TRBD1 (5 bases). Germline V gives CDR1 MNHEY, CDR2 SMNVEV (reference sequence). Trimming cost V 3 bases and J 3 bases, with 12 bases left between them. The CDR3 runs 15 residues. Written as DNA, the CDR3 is TGTGCCAGCAGTTTTTTATCAGGGATCAATCAGCCCCAGCATTTT. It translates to CASSFLSGINQPQHF.

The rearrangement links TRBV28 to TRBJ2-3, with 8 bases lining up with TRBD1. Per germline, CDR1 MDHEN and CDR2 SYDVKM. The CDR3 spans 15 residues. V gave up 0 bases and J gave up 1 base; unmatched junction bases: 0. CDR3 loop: CASSLWTGGTDTQYF. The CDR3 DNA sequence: TGTGCCAGCAGTTTATGGACAGGGGGCACAGATACGCAGTATTTT. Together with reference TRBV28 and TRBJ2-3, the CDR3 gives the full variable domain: DVKVTQSSRYLVKRTGEKVFLECVQDMDHENMFWYRQDPGLGLRLIYFSYDVKMKEKGDIPEGYSVSREKKERFSLILESASTNQTSMYLCASSLWTGGTDTQYFGPGTRLTVL.

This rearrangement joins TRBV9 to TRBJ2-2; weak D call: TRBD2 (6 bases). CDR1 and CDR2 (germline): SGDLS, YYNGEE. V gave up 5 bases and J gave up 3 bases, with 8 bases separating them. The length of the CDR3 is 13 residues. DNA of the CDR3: TGTGCCAGCAGGGGACTCTACACCGGGGAGCTGTTTTTT. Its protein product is CASRGLYTGELFF.

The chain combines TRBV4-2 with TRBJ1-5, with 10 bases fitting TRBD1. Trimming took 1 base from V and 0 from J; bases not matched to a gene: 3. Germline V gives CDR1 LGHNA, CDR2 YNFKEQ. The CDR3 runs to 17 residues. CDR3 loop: CASSQVGTGVSNQPQHF. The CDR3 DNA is TGTGCCAGCAGCCAAGTTGGGACAGGGGTTAGCAATCAGCCCCAGCATTTT.

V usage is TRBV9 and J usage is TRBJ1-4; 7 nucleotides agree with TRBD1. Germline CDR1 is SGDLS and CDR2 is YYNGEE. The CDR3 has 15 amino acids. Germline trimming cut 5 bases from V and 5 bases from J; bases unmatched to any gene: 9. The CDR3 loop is CASSPFGTANEKLFF. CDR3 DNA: TGTGCCAGCAGTCCTTTTGGGACAGCCAATGAAAAACTGTTTTTT.

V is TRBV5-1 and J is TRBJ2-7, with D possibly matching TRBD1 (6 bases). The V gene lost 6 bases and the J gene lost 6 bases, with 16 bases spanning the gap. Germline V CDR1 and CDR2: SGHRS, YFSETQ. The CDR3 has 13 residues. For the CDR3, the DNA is TGCGCCAGCACCTCGACAGGTCCCCTCGAGCAGTACTTC. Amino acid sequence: CASTSTGPLEQYF.

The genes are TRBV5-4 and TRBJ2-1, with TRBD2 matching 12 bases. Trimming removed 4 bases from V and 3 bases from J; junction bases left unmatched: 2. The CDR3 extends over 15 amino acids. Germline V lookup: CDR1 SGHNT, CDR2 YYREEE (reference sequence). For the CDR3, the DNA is TGTGCCAGCAGCCGGACTAGCGGGATCTACAATGAGCAGTTCTTC. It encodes CASSRTSGIYNEQFF.

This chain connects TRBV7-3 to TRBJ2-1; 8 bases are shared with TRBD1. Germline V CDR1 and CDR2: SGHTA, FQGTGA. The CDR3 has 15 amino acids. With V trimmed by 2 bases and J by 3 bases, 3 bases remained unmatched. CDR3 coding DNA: TGTGCCAGCAGCTTACAAACAGGGGGCTACAATGAGCAGTTCTTC. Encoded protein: CASSLQTGGYNEQFF. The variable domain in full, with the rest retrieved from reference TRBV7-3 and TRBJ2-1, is GAGVSQTPSNKVTEKGKYVELRCDPISGHTALYWYRQSLGQGPEFLIYFQGTGAADDSGLPNDRFFAVRPEGSVSTLKIQRTERGDSAVYLCASSLQTGGYNEQFFGPGTRLTVL.

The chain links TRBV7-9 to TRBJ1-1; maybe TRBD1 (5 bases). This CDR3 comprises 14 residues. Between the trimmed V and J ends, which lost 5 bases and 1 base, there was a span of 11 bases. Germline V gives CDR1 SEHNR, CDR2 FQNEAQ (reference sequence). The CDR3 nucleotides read TGTGCCAGCAGCGCGGGACTGTCGAACACTGAAGCTTTCTTT. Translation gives CASSAGLSNTEAFF.

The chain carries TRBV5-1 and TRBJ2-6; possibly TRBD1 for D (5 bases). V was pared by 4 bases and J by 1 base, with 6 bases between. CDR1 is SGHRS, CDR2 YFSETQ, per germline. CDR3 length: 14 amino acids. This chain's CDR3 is CASSPGSGANVLTF. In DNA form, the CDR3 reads TGCGCCAGCAGCCCAGGGTCTGGGGCCAACGTCCTGACTTTC.

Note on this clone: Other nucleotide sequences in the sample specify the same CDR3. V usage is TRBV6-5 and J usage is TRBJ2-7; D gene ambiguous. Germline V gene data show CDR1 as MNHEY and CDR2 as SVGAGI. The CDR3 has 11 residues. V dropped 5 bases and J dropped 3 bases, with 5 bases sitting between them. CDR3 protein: CASSAGYEQYF. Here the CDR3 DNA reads TGTGCCAGCAGTGCCGGCTACGAGCAGTACTTC.

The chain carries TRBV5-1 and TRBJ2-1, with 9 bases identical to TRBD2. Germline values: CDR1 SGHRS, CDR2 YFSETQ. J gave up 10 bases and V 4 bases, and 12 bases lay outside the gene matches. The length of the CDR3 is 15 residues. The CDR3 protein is CASSLWTGLAREQFF. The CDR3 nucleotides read TGCGCCAGCAGCCTTTGGACGGGACTAGCACGGGAGCAGTTCTTC.

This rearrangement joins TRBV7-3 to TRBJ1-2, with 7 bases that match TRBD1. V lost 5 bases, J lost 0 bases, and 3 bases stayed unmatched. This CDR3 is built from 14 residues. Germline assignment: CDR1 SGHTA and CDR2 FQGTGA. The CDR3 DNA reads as TGTGCCAGCAGCGACAGGGTCGCTAACTATGGCTACACCTTC. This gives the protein CASSDRVANYGYTF. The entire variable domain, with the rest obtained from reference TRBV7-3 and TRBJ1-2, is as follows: GAGVSQTPSNKVTEKGKYVELRCDPISGHTALYWYRQSLGQGPEFLIYFQGTGAADDSGLPNDRFFAVRPEGSVSTLKIQRTERGDSAVYLCASSDRVANYGYTFGSGTRLTVV.

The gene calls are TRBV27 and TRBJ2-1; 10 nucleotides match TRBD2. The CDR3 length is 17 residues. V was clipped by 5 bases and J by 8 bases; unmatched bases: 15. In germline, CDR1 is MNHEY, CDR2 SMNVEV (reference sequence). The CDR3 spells CASSPQLSSGSIDEQFF. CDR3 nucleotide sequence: TGTGCCAGCAGTCCTCAACTGTCTAGCGGGAGTATAGATGAGCAGTTCTTC.

CDR3 sequence (DNA): TGTGCCTGGAGACAGGAAGGCTACACCTTC. Its translation is CAWRQEGYTF. V gene TRBV30 combines with J gene TRBJ1-2, with TRBD1 as a possible D gene (5 bases). The CDR3 contains 10 residues. CDR1 and CDR2 from the germline V gene are GTSNPN and SVGIG (reference sequence). V shed 3 bases and J shed 8 bases, with 7 bases lying between them.

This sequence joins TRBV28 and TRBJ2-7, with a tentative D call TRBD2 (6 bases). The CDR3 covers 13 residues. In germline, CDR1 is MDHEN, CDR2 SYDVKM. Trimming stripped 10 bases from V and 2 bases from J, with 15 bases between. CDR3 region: CATAWREAYEQYF. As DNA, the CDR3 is TGTGCCACCGCGTGGAGGGAGGCCTACGAGCAGTACTTC.

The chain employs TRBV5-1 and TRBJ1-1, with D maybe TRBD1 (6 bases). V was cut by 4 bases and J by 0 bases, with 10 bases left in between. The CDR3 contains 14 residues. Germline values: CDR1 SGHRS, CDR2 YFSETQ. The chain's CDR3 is CASSPGHLNTEAFF. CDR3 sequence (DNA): TGCGCCAGCAGCCCGGGACATTTGAACACTGAAGCTTTCTTT.

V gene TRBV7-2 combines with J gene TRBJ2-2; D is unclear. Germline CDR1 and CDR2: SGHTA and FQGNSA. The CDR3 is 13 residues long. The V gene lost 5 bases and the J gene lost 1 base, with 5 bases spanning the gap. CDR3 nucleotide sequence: TGTGCCAGCAGCGCACAGAACACCGGGGAGCTGTTTTTT. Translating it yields CASSAQNTGELFF. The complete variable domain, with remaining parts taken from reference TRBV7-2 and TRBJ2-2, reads GAGVSQSPSNKVTEKGKDVELRCDPISGHTALYWYRQSLGQGLEFLIYFQGNSAPDKSGLPSDRFSAERTGGSVSTLTIQRTQQEDSAVYLCASSAQNTGELFFGEGSRLTVL.